Listed below are T cell receptor beta chains from one sample, sequenced in a study of cytomegalovirus exposure and HLA in healthy donors. Libraries were prepared by immunoSEQ multiplex PCR; TCRdb keeps only in-frame clonotypes and omits some of them. The sample's table shows around 190,000 clones. The source material was PBMCs. The receptors stem from a woman in her twenties or thirties in good health and CMV-seropositive. The CDR3 runs from the conserved cysteine through the conserved F or W. The order of the fields is J gene, D gene, V gene, CDR3 DNA, CDR3 protein. A D gene is named only where the DNA matches it firmly.

J: TRBJ1-1
D: TRBD1
V: TRBV5-1
DNA: TGCGCCAGCAGCCCCCCCGGGACAGGGGTTCATGGCCCTGAAGCTTTCTTT
CDR3: CASSPPGTGVHGPEAFF

J: TRBJ1-6
D: .
V: TRBV6-5
DNA: TGTGCCAGCAGTTTAGGGTGGACGAGGGCACCCCTCCACTTT
CDR3: CASSLGWTRAPLHF

J: TRBJ2-7
D: .
V: TRBV7-2
DNA: TGTGCCAGCAGCTTATATCCGGACTACTACGAGCAGTACTTC
CDR3: CASSLYPDYYEQYF

J: TRBJ2-7
D: TRBD1
V: TRBV29-1
DNA: TGCAGCGTTGCGACAGGGAGCTCCTACGAGCAGTACTTC
CDR3: CSVATGSSYEQYF

J: TRBJ1-2
D: .
V: TRBV10-3
DNA: TGTGCCATCAGTGAGTCGACGGACAGTCCGAGGGGCTACACCTTC
CDR3: CAISESTDSPRGYTF

J: TRBJ1-4
D: .
V: TRBV7-8
DNA: TGTGCCAGCAGCCCACAGCCCGGTGAAAAACTGTTTTTT
CDR3: CASSPQPGEKLFF

J: TRBJ2-1
D: .
V: TRBV28
DNA: TGTGCCAGGGAAGGGGACTCCCAGGACAATGAGCAGTTCTTC
CDR3: CAREGDSQDNEQFF

J: TRBJ1-2
D: .
V: TRBV12-2
DNA: TGTGCAAGTCGGGTCGCACAGGTATTAGGCTACACCTTC
CDR3: CASRVAQVLGYTF

J: TRBJ2-3
D: TRBD2
V: TRBV7-9
DNA: TGTGCCAGCAGCTCAGGTGGGGCTAGCGGACTCACAGATACGCAGTATTTT
CDR3: CASSSGGASGLTDTQYF

J: TRBJ2-7
D: TRBD1
V: TRBV29-1
DNA: TGCAGCGTTGGACAGGGGGCTGGGTACGAGCAGTACTTC
CDR3: CSVGQGAGYEQYF

J: TRBJ2-2
D: .
V: TRBV5-1
DNA: TGCGCCAGCAGCTTGGGTGAAGGAGGCGGGGAGCTGTTTTTT
CDR3: CASSLGEGGGELFF

J: TRBJ1-6
D: .
V: TRBV2
DNA: TGTGCCAGCAGGGGGGGGGTCGGTGTTAATTCACCCCTCCACTTT
CDR3: CASRGGVGVNSPLHF

J: TRBJ2-5
D: .
V: TRBV10-2
DNA: TGCGCCAGCAGTGAGCCCCTGAGGGAGACCCAGTACTTC
CDR3: CASSEPLRETQYF

J: TRBJ2-1
D: TRBD2
V: TRBV2
DNA: TGTGCCAGCGGGACTAGCGGCTACAATGAGCAGTTCTTC
CDR3: CASGTSGYNEQFF

J: TRBJ2-7
D: .
V: TRBV7-9
DNA: TGTGCCAGCAGCCCAAGCAGGATCTACGAGCAGTACTTC
CDR3: CASSPSRIYEQYF

J: TRBJ1-5
D: .
V: TRBV12-5
DNA: TGTGCTAGTGGTTTAGGAGGGGCCATTCAGCCCCAGCATTTT
CDR3: CASGLGGAIQPQHF

J: TRBJ2-3
D: TRBD2
V: TRBV28
DNA: TGTGCCAGCAGTGAACGACTAGCGGGAAGCACAGATACGCAGTATTTT
CDR3: CASSERLAGSTDTQYF

J: TRBJ2-7
D: TRBD1
V: TRBV25-1
DNA: TGTGCCAGCAGTTCCCTGGGGACAGGGTATAGCGAGCAGTACTTC
CDR3: CASSSLGTGYSEQYF

J: TRBJ1-1
D: .
V: TRBV5-1
DNA: TGCGCCAGCAGCTTGGTTCAAGCCCAGACAGACCAGAACACTGAAGCTTTCTTT
CDR3: CASSLVQAQTDQNTEAFF

J: TRBJ2-3
D: TRBD2
V: TRBV19
DNA: TGTGCCAGTAGCGGGACTAGGATTACCACAGATACGCAGTATTTT
CDR3: CASSGTRITTDTQYF

J: TRBJ1-1
D: .
V: TRBV27
DNA: TGTGCCACGGGGGGACCAATGAACACTGAAGCTTTCTTT
CDR3: CATGGPMNTEAFF

J: TRBJ1-3
D: TRBD1
V: TRBV5-1
DNA: TGCGCCAGCAGCGTGACAGGGGGCCGAGACACCATATATTTT
CDR3: CASSVTGGRDTIYF